Listed below are T cell receptor beta chains from one sample, sequenced in a study of PD-L1 blockade in urothelial cancer. Clones were read by immunoSEQ multiplex PCR, and TCRdb kept only the in-frame ones, dropping some. This sample has some 56,000 clones; over 75% occur once, and the top ten carry 15% to 19%. This specimen was PBMCs, taken around atezolizumab (anti-PD-L1) treatment. These receptors were collected from an older man with urothelial cancer. CDR3s include the opening cysteine and the closing phenylalanine or tryptophan. The D gene is left open where the match is weak. Clone size, where shown, is once, few, many, or a class for clones that have expanded.

d_call	v_call	clone_size	j_call	cdr3_aa	cdr3_nt
-	TRBV19	-	TRBJ1-1	CASSPPVDYTEAFF	TGTGCCAGTAGTCCCCCGGTGGACTACACTGAAGCTTTCTTT
TRBD1	TRBV4-1	-	TRBJ2-7	CASSSPGQGNYEQYF	TGCGCCAGCAGCTCACCGGGACAGGGGAACTACGAGCAGTACTTC
TRBD1	TRBV27	-	TRBJ2-2	CATDQGDLSTGELFF	TGTGCCACCGACCAGGGGGATCTGAGCACCGGGGAGCTGTTTTTT
TRBD2	TRBV6-1	-	TRBJ2-1	CASRGLNNEQFF	TGTGCCAGCCGGGGACTAAACAATGAGCAGTTCTTC
TRBD2	TRBV9	once	TRBJ2-7	CASSPGLAGPSYEQYF	TGTGCCAGCAGCCCCGGACTAGCGGGACCCTCCTACGAGCAGTACTTC
TRBD2	TRBV27	-	TRBJ2-1	CASSSASGTNEQFF	TGTGCCAGCAGTTCGGCTAGCGGGACCAATGAGCAGTTCTTC
-	TRBV2	-	TRBJ2-3	CASGKGGRDTDTQYF	TGTGCCAGCGGGAAGGGGGGGCGGGACACAGATACGCAGTATTTT
TRBD2	TRBV6-5	-	TRBJ2-3	CASSRRGLASDTQYF	TGTGCCAGCAGCCGCCGGGGACTAGCTTCAGATACGCAGTATTTT
-	TRBV21-1	-	TRBJ2-5	CASSKGGKLAGELKTQYF	TGTGCCAGCAGCAAAGGAGGTAAACTAGCGGGAGAGTTGAAGACCCAGTACTTC
-	TRBV28	-	TRBJ1-1	CASSFLRVIGSHTEAFF	TGTGCCAGCAGTTTTCTCAGGGTAATCGGGTCTCACACTGAAGCTTTCTTT
-	TRBV11-2	-	TRBJ2-5	CASSFTRSETQYF	TGTGCCAGCAGCTTTACGCGGTCAGAGACCCAGTACTTC
-	TRBV28	-	TRBJ2-7	CASSLDPAGSYEQYF	TGTGCCAGCAGCCTGGACCCAGCGGGCTCCTACGAGCAGTACTTC
-	TRBV4-2	-	TRBJ2-2	CASSQEYTNTGELFF	TGTGCCAGCAGCCAAGAGTACACGAACACCGGGGAGCTGTTTTTT
TRBD2	TRBV5-8	-	TRBJ2-7	CASSWTSGGGEQYF	TGTGCCAGCAGCTGGACTAGCGGCGGTGGGGAGCAGTACTTC
-	TRBV2	few	TRBJ2-7	CASSSDRLPLF	TGTGCCAGCAGTTCCGACAGGTTACCCCTATTC
-	TRBV6-6	-	TRBJ2-5	CATTSRARTQETQYF	TGTGCCACCACCAGCCGAGCGCGGACTCAAGAGACCCAGTACTTC
-	TRBV6-5	once	TRBJ2-7	CASSYSGAIYEQYF	TGTGCCAGCAGTTACTCAGGGGCTATCTACGAGCAGTACTTC
-	TRBV4-1	-	TRBJ1-4	CASSQRQGTNEKLFF	TGCGCCAGCAGCCAACGTCAGGGGACTAATGAAAAACTGTTTTTT
-	TRBV10-1	-	TRBJ2-7	CASSAGLAYEQYF	TGCGCCAGCAGTGCGGGTCTCGCCTACGAGCAGTACTTC
TRBD2	TRBV7-8	-	TRBJ2-1	CASSLGWREGHNEQFF	TGTGCCAGCAGCTTAGGGTGGAGGGAGGGACACAATGAGCAGTTCTTC
-	TRBV6-6	once	TRBJ1-2	CASTRGQYYGYTF	TGTGCCAGCACGAGAGGACAGTATTATGGCTACACCTTC
TRBD1	TRBV2	once	TRBJ1-2	CASSGDRQGYGYTF	TGTGCCAGCAGTGGAGACCGACAGGGATATGGTTACACCTTC
-	TRBV5-6	-	TRBJ2-5	CASSLYSQETQYF	TGTGCCAGCAGCTTGTACAGCCAAGAGACCCAGTACTTC
TRBD2	TRBV2	once	TRBJ2-7	CASTAGGERGQYF	TGTGCCAGCACGGCGGGAGGAGAAAGGGGGCAGTACTTC
TRBD1	TRBV2	few	TRBJ2-7	CASRGDRVREQYF	TGTGCCAGCAGAGGGGACAGGGTCCGGGAGCAGTACTTC